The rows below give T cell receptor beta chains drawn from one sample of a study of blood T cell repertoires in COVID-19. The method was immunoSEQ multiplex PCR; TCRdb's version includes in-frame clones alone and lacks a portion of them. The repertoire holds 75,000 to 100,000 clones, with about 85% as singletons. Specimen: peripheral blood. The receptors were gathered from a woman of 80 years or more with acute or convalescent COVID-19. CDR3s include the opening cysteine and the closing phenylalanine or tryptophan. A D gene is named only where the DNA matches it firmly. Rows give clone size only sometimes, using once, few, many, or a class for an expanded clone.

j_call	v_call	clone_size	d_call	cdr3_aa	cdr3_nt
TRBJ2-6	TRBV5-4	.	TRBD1	CASSRSGTGGSGANVLTF	TGTGCCAGCAGTCGATCCGGGACAGGGGGCTCTGGGGCCAACGTCCTGACTTTC
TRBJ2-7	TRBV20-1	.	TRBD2	CSASFSGGVGEQYF	TGCAGTGCTAGTTTCAGTGGGGGGGTAGGCGAGCAGTACTTC
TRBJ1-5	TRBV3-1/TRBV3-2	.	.	CASSPTQAVGSAQHF	TGTGCCAGCAGCCCAACACAGGCGGTTGGATCGGCCCAGCATTTT
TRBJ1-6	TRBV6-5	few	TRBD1	CASRSGTERSPLHF	TGTGCCAGCAGGAGTGGGACAGAAAGATCACCCCTCCACTTT
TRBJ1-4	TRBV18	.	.	CASSPLGQGEKLFF	TGTGCCAGCTCACCATTGGGCCAAGGCGAAAAACTGTTTTTT
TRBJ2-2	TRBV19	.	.	CASTPQETGELFF	TGTGCCAGTACCCCACAGGAGACCGGGGAGCTGTTTTTT
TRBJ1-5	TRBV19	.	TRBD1	CASRRDSSSNQPQHF	TGTGCCAGCAGGAGGGACAGTAGTAGCAATCAGCCCCAGCATTTT
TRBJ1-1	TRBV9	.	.	CASSEGGLNTEAFF	TGTGCCAGCAGCGAGGGAGGCCTGAACACTGAAGCTTTCTTT
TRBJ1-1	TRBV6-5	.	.	CASSLIIPTEAFF	TGTGCCAGCAGCCTTATTATCCCCACTGAAGCTTTCTTT
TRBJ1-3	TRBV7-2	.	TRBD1	CASSFIDRAASGNTIYF	TGTGCCAGCAGCTTTATCGACAGGGCAGCCTCCGGAAACACCATATATTTT
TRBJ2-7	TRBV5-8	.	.	CASSLSSHEQYF	TGTGCCAGCAGCCTTTCGTCCCACGAGCAGTACTTC
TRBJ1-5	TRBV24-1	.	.	CATQGGGNQPQHF	TGTGCCACTCAGGGTGGAGGCAATCAGCCCCAGCATTTT
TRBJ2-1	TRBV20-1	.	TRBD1	CSASATGATLGEQFF	TGCAGTGCTAGTGCCACAGGGGCGACTTTGGGTGAGCAGTTCTTC
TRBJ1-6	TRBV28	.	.	CASKNREGSPLHF	TGTGCCAGCAAAAACCGGGAGGGTTCACCCCTCCACTTT
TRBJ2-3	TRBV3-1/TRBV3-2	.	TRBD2	CASSSSGDRGQYF	TGTGCCAGCAGCTCTAGCGGGGACCGGGGGCAGTATTTT
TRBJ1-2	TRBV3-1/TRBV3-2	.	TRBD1	CASSRGGTGVPTLANYGYTF	TGTGCCAGCAGCCGCGGGGGGACAGGGGTCCCTACCCTAGCTAACTATGGCTACACCTTC